Shown below are 22 T cell receptor beta chains from a single sample sequenced in a study of human T cells and chemical hapten exposure. Time point defined: patch test 1, 2 weeks after DPC sensitization. Treatment defined: therapeutic diphenylcyclopropenone sensitization with weekly scalp DPC. Each CDR3 protein gets one entry after TCRdb re-called the RACE reads with MiXCR. There are about 120,000 distinct CDR3 sequences in the sample; roughly an eighth occur only once, and 1.4% lies in the top ten. Material: whole blood, obtained in connection with sensitization to the hapten diphenylcyclopropenone (DPC). These receptors were taken from a woman aged 45 to 65 with alopecia areata. Some clones in this sample may be carry-over from other donors' samples.

The genes are TRBV20-1 and TRBJ1-5; 7 bases match TRBD1. Germline V gene data show CDR1 as DFQATT and CDR2 as SNEGSKA (reference sequence). The CDR3 consists of 15 residues. V was clipped by 0 bases and J by 4 bases; unmatched bases: 6. CDR3: CSARESAQGNQPQHF. The CDR3 region has the DNA TGCAGTGCTAGAGAATCCGCACAGGGGAATCAGCCCCAGCATTTT.

The V gene is TRBV24-1, the J gene TRBJ1-2, with TRBD1 matching over 7 bases. Germline V gene lookup returns CDR1 KGHDR and CDR2 SFDVKD. Losses at the gene ends were 5 bases for V and 0 bases for J; bases not matched to a gene: 11. This CDR3 has 17 residues. As DNA, the CDR3 is TGTGCCACCAGTGTCCGGATTCGACAGGGAACTAACTATGGCTACACCTTC. Amino acids: CATSVRIRQGTNYGYTF.

This clonotype was observed a handful of times. J is TRBJ2-2 and V is TRBV2, with 10 bases identical to TRBD1. The CDR3 runs to 15 residues. After removal of 4 bases from V and 2 bases from J, the junction contained 1 base not matched to a gene. Per germline, CDR1 SNHLY and CDR2 FYNNEI. CDR3 nucleotides: TGTGCCAGCAGTGGGACAGGGGGAAACACCGGGGAGCTGTTTTTT. Protein: CASSGTGGNTGELFF.

This clonotype appeared many times. This rearrangement joins TRBV7-6 to TRBJ1-6; D might be TRBD1 (5 bases). Germline values: CDR1 SGHVS, CDR2 FNYEAQ. This CDR3 contains 13 residues. With 5 bases removed from V and 9 bases from J, the gap between germline ends came to 11 bases. The CDR3 here is CASSLTGISPLHF. DNA for the CDR3: TGTGCCAGCAGCCTCACAGGAATTTCACCCCTCCACTTT.

This clonotype has ten or more counts. The chain links TRBV20-1 to TRBJ1-4, with a possible D match to TRBD1 (5 bases). CDR1 is DFQATT and CDR2 is SNEGSKA in the germline V gene (reference sequence). The CDR3 extends over 14 amino acids. V was trimmed by 6 bases and J by 6 bases, leaving 17 bases between them. The CDR3 nucleotides read TGCAGTGCGCCCGACAGACAAGGGGATGAAAAACTGTTTTTT. Its protein is CSAPDRQGDEKLFF.

In its sample, this clonotype was seen a few times. The CDR3 DNA sequence: TGCAGTGCAATGCATCCGGGACAGGGGGGGGATTCACCCCTCCACTTT. Translated: CSAMHPGQGGDSPLHF. This rearrangement joins TRBV20-1 to TRBJ1-6, with 11 nucleotides matching TRBD1. J gave up 8 bases and V 6 bases, and 12 bases lay outside the gene matches. This CDR3 comprises 16 residues. Germline V lookup: CDR1 DFQATT, CDR2 SNEGSKA (reference sequence).

V and J are TRBV18 and TRBJ2-1, with D possibly called TRBD1 or TRBD2 (5 bases each). The CDR3 loop spans 14 amino acids. The V gene's germline CDR1 is KGHSH and CDR2 LQKENI. Deletions cut 0 bases from V and 5 bases from J, with 8 bases between. CDR3 sequence (DNA): TGTGCCAGCTCACCACCGGGACCCGACAATGAGCAGTTCTTC. This sequence encodes CASSPPGPDNEQFF.

The chain couples TRBV2 to TRBJ1-6; TRBD1 might be the D (5 bases). V was cut by 3 bases and J by 9 bases, with 18 bases left in between. CDR1 SNHLY and CDR2 FYNNEI come from the germline V gene. This CDR3 is 16 amino acids long. CDR3 region: CASSEGFRGLGSPLHF. The DNA for the CDR3 is TGTGCCAGCAGTGAGGGCTTTAGGGGTTTGGGTTCACCCCTCCACTTT.

The rearrangement uses TRBV11-2 and TRBJ1-3, with 10 bases matching TRBD1. The CDR3 has 16 residues. Germline CDR1 reads SGHAT; CDR2 reads FQNNGV. V trimming: 4 bases; J trimming: 4 bases; junction bases outside the gene matches: 7. The chain's CDR3 is CASSSMGTGVGNTIYF. CDR3 DNA: TGTGCCAGCAGCTCGATGGGGACAGGGGTCGGAAACACCATATATTTT.

The rearrangement uses TRBV11-2 and TRBJ1-2; D is ambiguous. V was clipped by 5 bases and J by 8 bases, with 9 bases between them. Germline loops: CDR1 SGHAT, CDR2 FQNNGV. This CDR3 region has 11 residues. This chain's CDR3 is CASSPFRGYTF. CDR3 DNA sequence: TGTGCCAGCAGCCCCTTCCGCGGCTACACCTTC.

The chain carries TRBV2 and TRBJ1-2, with D tentatively TRBD1 (6 bases). The CDR3 consists of 13 residues. Between the trimmed V and J ends, which lost 8 bases and 7 bases, there was a span of 17 bases. CDR1 and CDR2 from the germline V gene are SNHLY and FYNNEI. CDR3: CASRDTRLGGYTF. The CDR3 DNA reads TGTGCCAGCCGGGACACCCGGTTGGGTGGCTACACCTTC.

This chain links TRBV29-1 with TRBJ1-5; D is possibly TRBD1 (6 bases). Trimming pared 6 bases from V and 5 bases from J, leaving 14 bases between. The germline V gene encodes CDR1 SQVTM and CDR2 ANQGSEA. The CDR3 is 13 amino acids. The CDR3 here is CSVLLGGDQPQHF. The CDR3 DNA sequence: TGCAGCGTCCTATTAGGGGGGGATCAGCCCCAGCATTTT.

The CDR3 nucleotides read TGCAGTGGGTCAGGGGGAAGGTTTGAAGCTTTCTTT. Translating it yields CSGSGGRFEAFF. The genes are TRBV29-1 and TRBJ1-1, with 7 bases matching TRBD1. Germline CDR1 reads SQVTM; CDR2 reads ANQGSEA. The CDR3 loop spans 12 amino acids. The whole variable domain, filled in from reference TRBV29-1 and TRBJ1-1, reads SAVISQKPSRDICQRGTSLTIQCQVDSQVTMMFWYRQQPGQSLTLIATANQGSEATYESGFVIDKFPISRPNLTFSTLTVSNMSPEDSSIYLCSGSGGRFEAFFGQGTRLTVV.

The chain combines TRBV20-1 with TRBJ1-5; unclear D gene. In germline, CDR1 is DFQATT, CDR2 SNEGSKA (reference sequence). The CDR3 is 12 residues long. CDR3 region: CAPGVPNQPQHF. CDR3 nucleotides: TGCGCTCCAGGAGTTCCCAATCAGCCCCAGCATTTT.

This clonotype was seen at least ten times. J is TRBJ1-4 and V is TRBV4-3, with D possibly matching TRBD1 (5 bases). CDR1 is LGHNA and CDR2 is YSLEER in the germline V gene. Trimming removed 4 bases from V and 5 bases from J, with 11 bases in between. The CDR3 sequence is 14 residues long. CDR3 loop: CASSPGTVNEKLFF. The CDR3 nucleotides read TGCGCCAGCAGCCCCGGGACGGTGAATGAAAAACTGTTTTTT.

The chain recombines TRBV12-3 or TRBV12-4 with TRBJ2-3; TRBD1 might be the D (6 bases). The CDR3 covers 13 residues. Trimming left V 5 bases short and J 9 bases short, with 15 bases between. CDR3 bases: TGTGCCAGCAGTATAAACAGGGTTGGCACGCAGTATTTT. Amino acids: CASSINRVGTQYF.

This clonotype was detected a few times. This chain's CDR3 is CATLVMNTEAFF. The CDR3 region has the DNA TGTGCCACCCTCGTGATGAACACTGAAGCTTTCTTT. The chain carries TRBV6-6 and TRBJ1-1; D gene ambiguous. This CDR3 spans 12 amino acids. Germline values: CDR1 MNHNY, CDR2 SVGAGI (reference sequence). V was clipped by 10 bases and J by 0 bases, with 9 bases between them.

The chain links TRBV5-1 to TRBJ1-1, with D possibly TRBD1 on 6 matching bases. The germline V and J ends were trimmed by 1 base and 1 base, with 11 bases remaining between them. CDR1 and CDR2 from the germline V gene are SGHRS and YFSETQ. The CDR3 sequence is 15 residues long. The CDR3 protein is CASSLRGRGNTEAFF. The CDR3 DNA follows: TGCGCCAGCAGCTTGCGTGGCAGGGGGAACACTGAAGCTTTCTTT.

This clonotype was seen a handful of times. The CDR3 nucleotides read TGTGCCAGCAGTTTGTATGGGGCCGCCTCGGACTACGAGCAGTACTTC. Translated: CASSLYGAASDYEQYF. The chain combines TRBV28 with TRBJ2-7; weak D call: TRBD1 (5 bases). Germline lookup yields CDR1 MDHEN and CDR2 SYDVKM. V was shortened by 3 bases and J by 3 bases, with 18 bases between the two germline ends. The CDR3 spans 16 residues.

This clonotype has only a few counts. This chain uses TRBV6-5 with TRBJ1-2, with TRBD1 matching 8 bases. The CDR3 runs 15 residues. With V trimmed by 8 bases and J by 4 bases, 12 bases remained unmatched. In germline, CDR1 is MNHEY, CDR2 SVGAGI. DNA for the CDR3: TGTGCCAGCGCAACAACAGGGGGATGGGGCTATGGCTACACCTTC. Its protein product is CASATTGGWGYGYTF.

This clonotype occurred many times. The chain joins TRBV27 to TRBJ2-3; D may be TRBD1 or TRBD2 (7 bases each). CDR1 is MNHEY and CDR2 is SMNVEV in the germline V gene (reference sequence). Trimming removed 6 bases from V and 4 bases from J, with 17 bases in between. CDR3 size: 15 residues. This CDR3 is CASRPTGRAPDTQYF. The CDR3 coding sequence is TGTGCCAGCAGGCCGACAGGGAGGGCCCCAGATACGCAGTATTTT.

This clonotype turned up a few times. The chain carries TRBV14 and TRBJ1-2, with D maybe TRBD1 (5 bases). The ends were cut back, 1 base at V and 4 bases at J, with 13 bases in the middle. CDR3 length: 15 amino acids. The germline gives CDR1 SGHDN, CDR2 FVKESK. CDR3 amino acids: CASSQGGTPPYGYTF. CDR3 coding DNA: TGTGCCAGCAGCCAAGGGGGGACGCCCCCCTATGGCTACACCTTC.